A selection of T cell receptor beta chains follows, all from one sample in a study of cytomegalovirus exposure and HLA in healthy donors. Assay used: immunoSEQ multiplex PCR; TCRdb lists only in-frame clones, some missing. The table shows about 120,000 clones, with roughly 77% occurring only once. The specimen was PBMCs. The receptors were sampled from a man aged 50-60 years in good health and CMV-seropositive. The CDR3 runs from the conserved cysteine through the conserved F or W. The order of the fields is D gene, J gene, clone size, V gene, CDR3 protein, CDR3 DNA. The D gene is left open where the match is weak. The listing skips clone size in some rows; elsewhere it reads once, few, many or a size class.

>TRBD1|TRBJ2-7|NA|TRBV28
CASSSPGQGYHEQYF
TGTGCCAGCAGTTCTCCGGGACAGGGGTACCACGAGCAGTACTTC
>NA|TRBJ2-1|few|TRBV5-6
CASSFVSTRGRNEQFF
TGTGCCAGCAGCTTCGTTTCGACAAGGGGAAGGAATGAGCAGTTCTTC
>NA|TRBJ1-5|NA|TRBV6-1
CASSENTQGGNQPQHF
TGTGCCAGCAGTGAAAACACCCAGGGCGGCAATCAGCCCCAGCATTTT
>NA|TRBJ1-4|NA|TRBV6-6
CASSQQGQNNEKLFF
TGTGCCAGCAGCCAACAGGGACAAAATAATGAAAAACTGTTTTTT
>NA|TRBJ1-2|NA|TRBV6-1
CASRNAEGAGYGYTF
TGTGCCAGCAGAAATGCCGAGGGCGCCGGCTATGGCTACACCTTC
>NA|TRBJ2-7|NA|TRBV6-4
CASSAPRRVYEQYF
TGTGCCAGCAGTGCCCCTCGCAGGGTCTACGAGCAGTACTTC
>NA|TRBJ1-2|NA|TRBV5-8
CASSLAPGNYGYTF
TGTGCCAGCAGCTTGGCCCCAGGGAACTATGGCTACACCTTC
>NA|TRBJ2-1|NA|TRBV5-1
CASSMGSSYNEQFF
TGCGCCAGCAGCATGGGGAGCTCCTACAATGAGCAGTTCTTC
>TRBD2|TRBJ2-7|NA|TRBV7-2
CASSLEASGSGPSYEQYF
TGTGCCAGCAGCTTAGAGGCTAGCGGGAGTGGTCCGTCCTACGAGCAGTACTTC
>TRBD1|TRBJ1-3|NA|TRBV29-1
CSVWDRGNTIYF
TGCAGCGTTTGGGACAGAGGAAACACCATATATTTT
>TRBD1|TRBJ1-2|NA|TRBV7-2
CASSPTTGANYGYTF
TGTGCCAGCAGCCCTACGACAGGGGCGAACTATGGCTACACCTTC
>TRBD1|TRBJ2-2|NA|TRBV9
CASSVRQGSAGELFF
TGTGCCAGCAGCGTGAGACAGGGTTCGGCCGGGGAGCTGTTTTTT
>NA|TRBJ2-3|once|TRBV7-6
CASSLGAIRTDTQYF
TGTGCCAGCAGCCTGGGGGCCATACGCACAGATACGCAGTATTTT
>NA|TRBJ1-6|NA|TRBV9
CASSATGIYNSPLHF
TGTGCCAGCAGCGCTACAGGAATCTATAATTCACCCCTCCACTTT
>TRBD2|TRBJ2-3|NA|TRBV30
CAWGLAIARIDTDTQYF
TGTGCCTGGGGACTAGCGATCGCGCGGATAGACACAGATACGCAGTATTTT
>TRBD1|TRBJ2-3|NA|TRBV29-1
CSVPRISGTGGYGTDTQYF
TGCAGCGTTCCTCGAATTTCCGGGACAGGGGGCTACGGCACAGATACGCAGTATTTT
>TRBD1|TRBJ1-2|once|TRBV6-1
CASRLGTVSTYGYTF
TGTGCCAGCAGGTTAGGGACAGTATCGACTTATGGCTACACCTTC
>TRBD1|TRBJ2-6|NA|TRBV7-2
CASSVNRGSGANVLTF
TGTGCCAGCAGCGTAAACAGGGGGTCTGGGGCCAACGTCCTGACTTTC
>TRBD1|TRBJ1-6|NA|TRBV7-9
CASSSIRASTEGANSPLHF
TGTGCCAGCAGCTCTATTAGGGCATCTACAGAGGGGGCCAATTCACCCCTCCACTTT
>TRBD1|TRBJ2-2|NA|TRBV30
CAWSVPGQGTRELFF
TGTGCCTGGAGTGTACCGGGACAGGGTACCCGGGAGCTGTTTTTT
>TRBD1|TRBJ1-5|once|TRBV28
CASSSTGEGLYSNQPQHF
TGTGCCAGCAGTTCGACAGGGGAGGGCCTGTATAGCAATCAGCCCCAGCATTTT
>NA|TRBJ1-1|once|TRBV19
CASRMGETPNTEAFF
TGTGCCAGTAGGATGGGTGAGACACCGAACACTGAAGCTTTCTTT
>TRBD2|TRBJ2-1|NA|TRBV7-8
CASSRGREGLTRYNEQFF
TGTGCCAGCAGCCGAGGACGGGAGGGACTCACTAGGTACAATGAGCAGTTCTTC
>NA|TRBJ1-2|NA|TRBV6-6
CASSYVDGQGGGYTF
TGTGCCAGCAGTTACGTCGATGGGCAGGGAGGTGGCTACACCTTC
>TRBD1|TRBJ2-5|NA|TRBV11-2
CASSTTGGRETQYF
TGTGCCAGCAGCACTACAGGGGGCAGGGAGACCCAGTACTTC
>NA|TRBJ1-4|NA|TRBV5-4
CASSSNRALDEKLFF
TGTGCCAGCAGCTCCAACAGGGCCCTAGACGAAAAACTGTTTTTT
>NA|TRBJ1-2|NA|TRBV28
CASTSASASDYGYTF
TGTGCCAGCACCTCTGCATCCGCCAGTGACTATGGCTACACCTTC
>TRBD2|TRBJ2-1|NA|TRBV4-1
CASSQQTSGIYNEQFF
TGCGCCAGCAGCCAACAAACTAGCGGGATCTATAATGAGCAGTTCTTC
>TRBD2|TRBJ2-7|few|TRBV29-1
CSVVAGEGGYEQYF
TGCAGCGTAGTAGCGGGAGAAGGGGGCTACGAGCAGTACTTC
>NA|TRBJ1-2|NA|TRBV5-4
CASSLVALSGYTF
TGTGCCAGCAGCTTGGTAGCTCTGAGTGGCTACACCTTC
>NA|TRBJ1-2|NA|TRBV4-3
CASSQETRHGYTF
TGCGCCAGCAGCCAAGAAACTAGACACGGCTACACCTTC